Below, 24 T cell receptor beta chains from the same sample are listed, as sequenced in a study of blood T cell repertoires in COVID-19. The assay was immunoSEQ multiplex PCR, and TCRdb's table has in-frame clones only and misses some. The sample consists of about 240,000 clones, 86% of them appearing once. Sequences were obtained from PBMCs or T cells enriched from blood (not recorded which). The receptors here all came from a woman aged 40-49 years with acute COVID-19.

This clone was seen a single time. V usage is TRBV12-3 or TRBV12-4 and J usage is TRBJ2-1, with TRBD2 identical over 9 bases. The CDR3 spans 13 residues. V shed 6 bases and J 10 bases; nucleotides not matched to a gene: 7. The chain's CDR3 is CASRVAGVSEQFF. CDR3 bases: TGTGCCAGCAGAGTAGCGGGAGTCAGCGAGCAGTTCTTC.

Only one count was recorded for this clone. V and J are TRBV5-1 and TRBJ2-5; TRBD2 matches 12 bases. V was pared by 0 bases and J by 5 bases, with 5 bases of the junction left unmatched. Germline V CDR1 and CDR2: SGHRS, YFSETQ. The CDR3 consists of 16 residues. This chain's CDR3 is CASSLAGTSGWETQYF. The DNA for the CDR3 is TGCGCCAGCAGCTTGGCCGGGACTAGCGGGTGGGAGACCCAGTACTTC. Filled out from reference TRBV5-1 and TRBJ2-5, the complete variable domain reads KAGVTQTPRYLIKTRGQQVTLSCSPISGHRSVSWYQQTPGQGLQFLFEYFSETQRNKGNFPGRFSGRQFSNSRSEMNVSTLELGDSALYLCASSLAGTSGWETQYFGPGTRLLVL.

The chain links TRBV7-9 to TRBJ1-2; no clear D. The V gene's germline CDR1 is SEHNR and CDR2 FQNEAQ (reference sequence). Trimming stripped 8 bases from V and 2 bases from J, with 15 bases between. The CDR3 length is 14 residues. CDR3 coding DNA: TGTGCCAGCTATGGTAGTGGGAGGAACTATGGCTACACCTTC. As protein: CASYGSGRNYGYTF. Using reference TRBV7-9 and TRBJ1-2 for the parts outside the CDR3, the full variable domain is DTGVSQNPRHKITKRGQNVTFRCDPISEHNRLYWYRQTLGQGPEFLTYFQNEAQLEKSRLLSDRFSAERPKGSFSTLEIQRTEQGDSAMYLCASYGSGRNYGYTFGSGTRLTVV.

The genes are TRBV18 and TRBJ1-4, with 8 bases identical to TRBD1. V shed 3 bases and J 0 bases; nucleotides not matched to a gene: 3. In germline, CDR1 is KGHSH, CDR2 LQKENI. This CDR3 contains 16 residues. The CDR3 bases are TGTGCCAGCTCACCTAGGACAGGGCCAACTAATGAAAAACTGTTTTTT. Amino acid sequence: CASSPRTGPTNEKLFF. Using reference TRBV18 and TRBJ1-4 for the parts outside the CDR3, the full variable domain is NAGVMQNPRHLVRRRGQEARLRCSPMKGHSHVYWYRQLPEEGLKFMVYLQKENIIDESGMPKERFSAEFPKEGPSILRIQQVVRGDSAAYFCASSPRTGPTNEKLFFGSGTQLSVL.

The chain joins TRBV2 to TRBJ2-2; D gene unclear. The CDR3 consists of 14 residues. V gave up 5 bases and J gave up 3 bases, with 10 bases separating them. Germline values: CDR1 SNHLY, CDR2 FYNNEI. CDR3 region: CASSLLFDTGELFF. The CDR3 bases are TGTGCCAGCAGTCTCTTATTCGACACCGGGGAGCTGTTTTTT.

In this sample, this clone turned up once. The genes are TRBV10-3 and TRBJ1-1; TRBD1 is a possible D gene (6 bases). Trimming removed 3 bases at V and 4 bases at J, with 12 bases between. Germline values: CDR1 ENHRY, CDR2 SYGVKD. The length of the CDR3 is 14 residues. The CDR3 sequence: CAISDTGRTTEAFF. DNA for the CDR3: TGTGCCATCAGTGATACAGGGCGGACCACTGAAGCTTTCTTT.

In DNA form, the CDR3 reads TGTGCCAGAAGCTTTGGCGGGAGTTCTTTCTCCTACGAGCAGTACTTC. Translation: CARSFGGSSFSYEQYF. V usage is TRBV5-3 and J usage is TRBJ2-7, with 7 bases aligning to TRBD2. TRBV5-3 is reported as an ORF; its role is uncertain. The V gene end was trimmed by 2 bases and the J gene end by 0 bases; junction bases not matched to a gene: 8. This CDR3 has 16 amino acids.

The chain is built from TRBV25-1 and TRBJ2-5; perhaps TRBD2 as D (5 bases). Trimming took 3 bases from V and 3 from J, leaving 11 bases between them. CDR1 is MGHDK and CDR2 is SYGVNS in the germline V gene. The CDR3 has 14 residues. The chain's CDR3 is CASSERAEEETQYF. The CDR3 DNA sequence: TGTGCCAGCAGTGAGCGAGCGGAGGAAGAGACCCAGTACTTC.

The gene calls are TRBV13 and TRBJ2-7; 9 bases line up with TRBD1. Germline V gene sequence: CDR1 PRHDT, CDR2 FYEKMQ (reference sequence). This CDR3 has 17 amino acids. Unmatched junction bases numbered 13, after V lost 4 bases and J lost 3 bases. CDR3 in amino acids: CASSSRGTGTSYYEQYF. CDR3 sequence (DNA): TGTGCCAGCAGCTCCCGTGGGACAGGGACCTCGTACTACGAGCAGTACTTC.

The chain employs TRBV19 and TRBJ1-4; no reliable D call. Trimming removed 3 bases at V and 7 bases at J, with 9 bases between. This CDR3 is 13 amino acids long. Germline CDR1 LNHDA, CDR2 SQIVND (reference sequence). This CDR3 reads CASSIQRFEKLFF. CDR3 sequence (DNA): TGTGCCAGTAGTATCCAGAGGTTTGAAAAACTGTTTTTT.

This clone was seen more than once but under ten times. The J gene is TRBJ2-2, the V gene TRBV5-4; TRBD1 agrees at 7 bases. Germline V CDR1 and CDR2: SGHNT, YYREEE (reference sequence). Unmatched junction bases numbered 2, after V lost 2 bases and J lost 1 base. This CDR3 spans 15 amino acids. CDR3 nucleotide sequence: TGTGCCAGCAGCTTAGGGACAGAGAACACCGGGGAGCTGTTTTTT. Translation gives CASSLGTENTGELFF.

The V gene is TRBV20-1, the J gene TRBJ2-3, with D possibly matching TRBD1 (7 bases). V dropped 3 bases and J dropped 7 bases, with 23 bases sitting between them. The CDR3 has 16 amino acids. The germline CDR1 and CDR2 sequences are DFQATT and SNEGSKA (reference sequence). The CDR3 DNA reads TGCAGTGCTAGTATTCGGACAGGACGCGGGGAAAATACGCAGTATTTT. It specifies CSASIRTGRGENTQYF.

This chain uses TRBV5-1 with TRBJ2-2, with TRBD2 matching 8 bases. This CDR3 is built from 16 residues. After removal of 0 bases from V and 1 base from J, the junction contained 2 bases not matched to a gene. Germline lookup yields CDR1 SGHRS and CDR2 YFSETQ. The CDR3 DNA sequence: TGCGCCAGCAGCTTGGCGGGGGGGCAGAACACCGGGGAGCTGTTTTTT. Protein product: CASSLAGGQNTGELFF.

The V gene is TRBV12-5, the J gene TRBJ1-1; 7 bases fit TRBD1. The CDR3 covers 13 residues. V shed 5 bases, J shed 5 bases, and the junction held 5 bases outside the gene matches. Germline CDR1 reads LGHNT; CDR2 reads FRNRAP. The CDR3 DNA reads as TGTGCTAGTGGTGCCCGACAGGGAACTGAAGCTTTCTTT. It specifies CASGARQGTEAFF. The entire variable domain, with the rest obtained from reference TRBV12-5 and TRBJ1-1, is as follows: DARVTQTPRHKVTEMGQEVTMRCQPILGHNTVFWYRQTMMQGLELLAYFRNRAPLDDSGMPKDRFSAEMPDATLATLKIQPSEPRDSAVYFCASGARQGTEAFFGQGTRLTVV.

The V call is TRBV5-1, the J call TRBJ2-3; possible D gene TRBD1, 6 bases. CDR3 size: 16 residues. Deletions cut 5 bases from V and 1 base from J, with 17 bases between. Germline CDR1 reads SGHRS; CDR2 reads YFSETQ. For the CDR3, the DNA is TGCGCCAGCAGTTCCTACAGGGTCGGGGGCACAGATACGCAGTATTTT. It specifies CASSSYRVGGTDTQYF.

The CDR3 bases are TGTGCCAGCAGTCGAGGAGGGGCTTACAATGAGCAGTTCTTC. Protein sequence: CASSRGGAYNEQFF. The chain employs TRBV2 and TRBJ2-1; TRBD2 might be the D (6 bases). The CDR3 length is 14 residues. The germline V and J ends were trimmed by 5 bases and 4 bases, with 12 bases remaining between them. The germline CDR1 and CDR2 sequences are SNHLY and FYNNEI.

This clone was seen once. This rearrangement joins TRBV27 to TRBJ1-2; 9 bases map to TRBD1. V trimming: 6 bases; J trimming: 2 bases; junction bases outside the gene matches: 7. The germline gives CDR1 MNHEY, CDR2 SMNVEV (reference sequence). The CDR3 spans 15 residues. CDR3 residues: CASRTGGDLNYGYTF. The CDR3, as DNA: TGTGCCAGCAGGACAGGGGGGGATTTGAACTATGGCTACACCTTC.

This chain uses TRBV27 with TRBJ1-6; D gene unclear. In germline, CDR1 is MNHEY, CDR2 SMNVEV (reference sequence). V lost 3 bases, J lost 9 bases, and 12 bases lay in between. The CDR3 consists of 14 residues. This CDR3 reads CASSFTERGSPLHF. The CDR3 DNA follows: TGTGCCAGCAGTTTTACCGAGCGTGGTTCACCCCTCCACTTT.

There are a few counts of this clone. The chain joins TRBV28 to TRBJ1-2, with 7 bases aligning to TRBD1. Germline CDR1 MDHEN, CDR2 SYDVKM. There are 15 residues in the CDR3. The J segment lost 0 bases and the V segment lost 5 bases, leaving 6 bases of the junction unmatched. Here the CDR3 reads CASSPGQVTNYGYTF. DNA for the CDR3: TGTGCCAGCAGTCCCGGACAGGTTACTAACTATGGCTACACCTTC.

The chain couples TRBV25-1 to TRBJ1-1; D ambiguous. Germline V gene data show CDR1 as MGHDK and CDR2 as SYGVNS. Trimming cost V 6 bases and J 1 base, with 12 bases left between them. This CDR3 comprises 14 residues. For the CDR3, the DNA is TGTGCCAGCAGCCCGACTGACTCGAACACTGAAGCTTTCTTT. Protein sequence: CASSPTDSNTEAFF.

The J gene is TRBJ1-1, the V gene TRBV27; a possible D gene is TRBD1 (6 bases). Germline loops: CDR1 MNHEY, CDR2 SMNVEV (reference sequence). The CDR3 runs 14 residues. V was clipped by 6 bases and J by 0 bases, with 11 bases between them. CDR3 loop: CASRRTGLNTEAFF. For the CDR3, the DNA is TGTGCCAGCAGACGCACAGGGTTGAACACTGAAGCTTTCTTT.

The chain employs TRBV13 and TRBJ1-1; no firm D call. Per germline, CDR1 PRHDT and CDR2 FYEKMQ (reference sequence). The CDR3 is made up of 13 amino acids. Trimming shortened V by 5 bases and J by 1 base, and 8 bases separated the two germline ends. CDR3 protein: CASSRNRNTEAFF. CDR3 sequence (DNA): TGTGCCAGCAGCCGGAACAGGAACACTGAAGCTTTCTTT.

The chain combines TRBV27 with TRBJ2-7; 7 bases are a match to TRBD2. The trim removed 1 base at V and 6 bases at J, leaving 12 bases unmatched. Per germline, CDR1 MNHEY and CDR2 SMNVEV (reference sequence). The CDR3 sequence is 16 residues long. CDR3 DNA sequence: TGTGCCAGCAGTTTATTTGCGGGAGAGGGAATGGGCGAGCAGTACTTC. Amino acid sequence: CASSLFAGEGMGEQYF.

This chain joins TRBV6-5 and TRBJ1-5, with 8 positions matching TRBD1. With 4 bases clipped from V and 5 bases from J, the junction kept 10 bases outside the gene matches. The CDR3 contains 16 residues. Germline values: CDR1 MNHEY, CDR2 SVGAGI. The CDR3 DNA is TGTGCCAGCAGTTTAACAGGACAGGGAGGGCATCAGCCCCAGCATTTT. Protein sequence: CASSLTGQGGHQPQHF.